The 22 T cell receptor beta chains reported below all come from one sample, sequenced in a study of T-cell reconstitution after alpha-beta-depleted transplantation in children. The TCRbeta library was prepared with unique molecular identifiers. TCRdb re-called the PCR reads through MiXCR, storing one row per CDR3 protein. The sample lists 250,000 to 300,000 distinct CDR3 sequences, 10% occurring once. The input for sequencing was PBMCs, taken before TCRalphabeta/CD19-depleted stem cell transplant. The receptors stem from a boy under two years old with acute myeloid leukemia, due to receive a stem cell transplant.

This clonotype was seen many times. This chain connects TRBV29-1 to TRBJ2-7; possible D gene TRBD2, 5 bases. Germline V gene data show CDR1 as SQVTM and CDR2 as ANQGSEA. The CDR3 spans 11 residues. V was clipped by 6 bases and J by 3 bases, with 9 bases between them. The DNA of the CDR3 is TGCAGCGTCGGGGAGAACTACGAGCAGTACTTC. Its protein product is CSVGENYEQYF.

The V and J genes are TRBV3-1 and TRBJ2-2; 7 positions agree with TRBD1. The CDR3 covers 18 residues. Looked up from germline, CDR1 is LGHDT and CDR2 is YNNKEL (reference sequence). The junction had 7 bases not matched to a gene; V was cut back by 0 bases and J by 0 bases. CDR3 amino acids: CASSQESMRGPNTGELFF. CDR3 coding DNA: TGTGCCAGCAGCCAAGAGTCCATGAGGGGGCCGAACACCGGGGAGCTGTTTTTT.

This clonotype was recorded only once. Possible read error: a much larger clone is one base away. The V and J genes are TRBV28 and TRBJ2-1, with 7 bases identical to TRBD1. This CDR3 contains 16 residues. Germline CDR1 is MDHEN and CDR2 is SYDVKM. The CDR3 region has the DNA TGTGCTACCAGAGGGGGCCCCCAACTCTCCTACAATGACCAGTTCTTC. Translation gives CATRGGPQLSYNDQFF.

This clonotype was seen at least ten times. V is TRBV13 and J is TRBJ2-7; 10 nucleotides match TRBD1. Trimming took 3 bases from V and 6 from J; bases not matched to a gene: 8. Germline V gene sequence: CDR1 PRHDT, CDR2 FYEKMQ (reference sequence). This CDR3 spans 15 amino acids. CDR3 region: CASSFRLGQGSEQYF. CDR3 nucleotide sequence: TGTGCCAGCAGCTTCCGACTGGGACAGGGGTCCGAGCAGTACTTC.

This clonotype was seen more than once but under ten times. The chain employs TRBV12-3 or TRBV12-4 and TRBJ2-1; D possibly corresponds to TRBD1 (5 bases). The CDR3 runs 13 residues. V lost 9 bases and J lost 8, with 17 bases in between. CDR3 nucleotide sequence: TGTGCCAGACAACCTCAAAGGGGCGATGAGCAGTTCTTC. Its translation is CARQPQRGDEQFF.

This clonotype was seen many times. The V gene is TRBV5-1, the J gene TRBJ1-6; D not certain. The germline V and J ends were trimmed by 0 bases and 7 bases, with 8 bases remaining between them. This CDR3 spans 14 amino acids. CDR1 is SGHRS and CDR2 is YFSETQ in the germline V gene. This CDR3 reads CASSLGGRNSPLHF. The CDR3 DNA sequence: TGCGCCAGCAGCTTGGGGGGTAGGAATTCACCCCTCCACTTT.

In its sample, this clonotype was seen many times. The V gene is TRBV5-5, the J gene TRBJ2-1, with TRBD2 identical over 8 bases. The V gene's germline CDR1 is SGHKS and CDR2 YYEKEE (reference sequence). The V gene end was trimmed by 1 base and the J gene end by 5 bases; junction bases not matched to a gene: 8. This CDR3 has 16 residues. CDR3: CASSLRLGLVDNEQFF. As DNA, the CDR3 is TGTGCCAGCAGCTTGCGTTTGGGACTAGTGGACAATGAGCAGTTCTTC.

Ten or more counts support this clonotype. The V gene is TRBV28, the J gene TRBJ2-4; TRBD2 matches at 8 bases. After removal of 10 bases from V and 1 base from J, the junction contained 6 bases not matched to a gene. This CDR3 spans 14 amino acids. Germline CDR1 reads MDHEN; CDR2 reads SYDVKM. The CDR3 spells CAIRTGGAKNIQYF. DNA for the CDR3: TGTGCCATCAGGACGGGGGGGGCCAAAAACATTCAGTACTTC. Full variable domain (remainder filled in from reference TRBV28 and TRBJ2-4): DVKVTQSSRYLVKRTGEKVFLECVQDMDHENMFWYRQDPGLGLRLIYFSYDVKMKEKGDIPEGYSVSREKKERFSLILESASTNQTSMYLCAIRTGGAKNIQYFGAGTRLSVL.

This clonotype was seen ten or more times. This sequence joins TRBV6-1 and TRBJ1-5; possible D gene TRBD1, 5 bases. The CDR3 is 14 residues long. Germline V gene lookup returns CDR1 MNHNS and CDR2 SASEGT. V lost 6 bases to trimming and J lost 5 bases, with 14 bases between them. The CDR3 region has the DNA TGTGCCAGCAGGAAAACAGGTTCCTATCAGCCCCAGCATTTT. Its protein product is CASRKTGSYQPQHF.

This clonotype was found many times. The J gene is TRBJ2-1, the V gene TRBV7-2; 11 bases are shared with TRBD2. The J segment lost 0 bases and the V segment lost 2 bases, leaving 3 bases of the junction unmatched. This CDR3 comprises 17 residues. Germline CDR1 and CDR2: SGHTA and FQGNSA. CDR3: CASSLTSGSLSYNEQFF. The CDR3, as DNA: TGTGCCAGCAGCTTAACTAGCGGGAGCCTCTCCTACAATGAGCAGTTCTTC. Full variable domain (rest looked up from reference TRBV7-2 and TRBJ2-1): GAGVSQSPSNKVTEKGKDVELRCDPISGHTALYWYRQSLGQGLEFLIYFQGNSAPDKSGLPSDRFSAERTGGSVSTLTIQRTQQEDSAVYLCASSLTSGSLSYNEQFFGPGTRLTVL.

This clonotype was observed a few times. The rearrangement joins TRBV10-3 to TRBJ2-7; either TRBD1 or TRBD2 may fit D (5 bases each). Germline V gene lookup returns CDR1 ENHRY and CDR2 SYGVKD. Trimming removed 5 bases at V and 4 bases at J, with 18 bases between. CDR3 length: 15 amino acids. Here the CDR3 DNA reads TGTGCCATCAGTCAGATCACGGGACGTAATTACGAGCAGTACTTC. Translation gives CAISQITGRNYEQYF.

Only a few counts were recorded for this clonotype. This chain uses TRBV18 with TRBJ2-3; D may be TRBD2 (7 bases). Trimming took 4 bases from V and 4 from J, leaving 12 bases between them. CDR1 and CDR2 (germline): KGHSH, LQKENI. This CDR3 spans 14 amino acids. CDR3 nucleotide sequence: TGTGCCAGCTCACACCCGGGGGGCGCAGATACGCAGTATTTT. Translation gives CASSHPGGADTQYF.

This clonotype was picked up a small number of times. The chain is built from TRBV12-3 or TRBV12-4 and TRBJ1-6; TRBD1 agrees at 7 bases. The CDR3 has 16 amino acids. Trimming removed 6 bases from V and 4 bases from J; junction bases left unmatched: 9. The CDR3 DNA sequence: TGTGCCAGCAGCCACATTAACAGGGGATATAATTCACCCCTCCACTTT. It is translated as CASSHINRGYNSPLHF.

The rearrangement joins TRBV29-1 to TRBJ2-2; D gene ambiguous. Germline V lookup: CDR1 SQVTM, CDR2 ANQGSEA. The CDR3 sequence is 13 residues long. V dropped 5 bases and J dropped 5 bases, with 12 bases sitting between them. Here the CDR3 reads CSVRTGATGELFF. The CDR3 DNA follows: TGCAGCGTTCGAACGGGCGCAACCGGGGAGCTGTTTTTT.

This clonotype showed up just a few times. The chain has TRBV20-1 and TRBJ2-7; possibly TRBD1 for D (6 bases). CDR1 is DFQATT and CDR2 is SNEGSKA in the germline V gene (reference sequence). Between the trimmed V and J ends, which lost 7 bases and 0 bases, there was a span of 10 bases. This CDR3 region has 12 residues. DNA of the CDR3: TGCAGTGTAGGGACAACCTCCTACGAGCAGTACTTC. It specifies CSVGTTSYEQYF.

Ten or more counts support this clonotype. Written as DNA, the CDR3 is TGTGCCAGCAGCCCCCAGAGGGGGGGAGGGACAGATACGCAGTATTTT. Encoded protein: CASSPQRGGGTDTQYF. J is TRBJ2-3 and V is TRBV7-2; possibly TRBD2 for D (7 bases). V was shortened by 5 bases and J by 3 bases, with 18 bases between the two germline ends. Germline-derived CDR1 and CDR2 are SGHTA and FQGNSA. CDR3 length equals 16 residues.

This clonotype showed up just a few times. This chain uses TRBV5-5 with TRBJ2-7, with D perhaps TRBD2 (6 bases). With 7 bases removed from V and 1 base from J, the gap between germline ends came to 21 bases. Germline V gene lookup returns CDR1 SGHKS and CDR2 YYEKEE (reference sequence). This CDR3 is built from 16 residues. The CDR3: CASCRDPGLPSYEQYF. Written as DNA, the CDR3 is TGTGCCAGCTGCCGAGACCCAGGACTACCTTCCTACGAGCAGTACTTC.

Comments on this clonotype: A much bigger clone sits one base away, suggesting this may be a read error. The chain carries TRBV14 and TRBJ1-2; weak D call: TRBD1 (5 bases). CDR1 SGHDN and CDR2 FVKESK come from the germline V gene. The CDR3 consists of 14 residues. This chain's CDR3 is CTSSPGLGLYGYTF. CDR3 bases: TGTACCAGCAGCCCGGGGCTAGGGTTATATGGCTACACCTTC.

This clonotype was seen ten or more times. This chain uses TRBV7-3 with TRBJ2-2; the match to TRBD2 covers 10 bases. Trimming at V came to 6 bases and at J to 1 base, leaving 2 bases not matched to a gene. This CDR3 has 15 residues. Germline assignment: CDR1 SGHTA and CDR2 FQGTGA. CDR3 sequence: CASSLAGGNTGELFF. In DNA form, the CDR3 reads TGTGCCAGCAGTTTAGCGGGGGGGAACACCGGGGAGCTGTTTTTT. Together with reference TRBV7-3 and TRBJ2-2, the CDR3 gives the full variable domain: GAGVSQTPSNKVTEKGKYVELRCDPISGHTALYWYRQSLGQGPEFLIYFQGTGAADDSGLPNDRFFAVRPEGSVSTLKIQRTERGDSAVYLCASSLAGGNTGELFFGEGSRLTVL.

Notes on this clonotype: This may be a read error, as it is one base from a much larger clone. The CDR3 DNA follows: TGTGCCAGCAGTTTCTTTGGGGGGCTAGCCAAAAACATTCATTACTTC. It yields the protein CASSFFGGLAKNIHYF. The V gene is TRBV28, the J gene TRBJ2-4, with D perhaps assigned TRBD1 or TRBD2 (6 bases each). This CDR3 spans 16 amino acids. Germline V lookup: CDR1 MDHEN, CDR2 SYDVKM.

This clonotype was counted many times. This rearrangement joins TRBV5-1 to TRBJ1-1; D not certain. V gave up 1 base and J gave up 0 bases, with 10 bases separating them. The CDR3 loop spans 15 amino acids. Per germline, CDR1 SGHRS and CDR2 YFSETQ. CDR3 nucleotides: TGCGCCAGCAGCTTGTCGTCGAGCCTGAACACTGAAGCTTTCTTT. Translation: CASSLSSSLNTEAFF.

Points on this clonotype: A clone one base away is much larger, so this may be a read error. The chain joins TRBV20-1 to TRBJ2-3, with 9 positions matching TRBD2. Looked up from germline, CDR1 is DFQATT and CDR2 is SNEGSKA (reference sequence). Germline trimming cut 3 bases from V and 5 bases from J; bases unmatched to any gene: 9. The CDR3 length is 15 residues. The CDR3 coding sequence is TGCAGTGCTAGTCCCAGCGGGGGGAGGATAGATACGCAGTATTTT. Protein product: CSASPSGGRIDTQYF.